Many counts were recorded for the clone carrying this T cell receptor (beta chain). The antigen remains undetermined. This record belongs to a study of read filtering for tumor transcriptome and immune sequencing. Turning to the study itself: About 8 patients were R-ISS I, around 15 were R-ISS II, 7 were R-ISS III. DNase treatment preceded whole-transcriptome library preparation. Overall study findings and caveats: IR-seq and RNA-seq agreed better without single-read clonotypes. Even smaller IR-seq throughput identified most shared clonotypes.

V trimming: 5 bases; J trimming: 7 bases; junction bases outside the gene matches: 10. CDR3 length: 13 amino acids. The V gene's germline CDR1 is DFQATT and CDR2 SNEGSKA (reference sequence). Molecular barcoded adaptors covering alpha/delta and beta/gamma chains were used on about 390 ng RNA. In TCRdb, the reads were re-called with MiXCR into one record per CDR3 protein. The sample records more than 55,000 distinct CDR3 sequences, roughly 19% being singletons. Sequencing was done on a sample of a population of CD138-negative cells sorted from bone marrow. This chain uses TRBV20-1 with TRBJ1-1; TRBD1 matches 7 bases. The sequence came from a donor at least 40 years old with multiple myeloma. The CDR3 coding sequence is TGCAGTGCTCAGAAACCGGGACAGATTGAAGCTTTCTTT. This sequence encodes CSAQKPGQIEAFF.